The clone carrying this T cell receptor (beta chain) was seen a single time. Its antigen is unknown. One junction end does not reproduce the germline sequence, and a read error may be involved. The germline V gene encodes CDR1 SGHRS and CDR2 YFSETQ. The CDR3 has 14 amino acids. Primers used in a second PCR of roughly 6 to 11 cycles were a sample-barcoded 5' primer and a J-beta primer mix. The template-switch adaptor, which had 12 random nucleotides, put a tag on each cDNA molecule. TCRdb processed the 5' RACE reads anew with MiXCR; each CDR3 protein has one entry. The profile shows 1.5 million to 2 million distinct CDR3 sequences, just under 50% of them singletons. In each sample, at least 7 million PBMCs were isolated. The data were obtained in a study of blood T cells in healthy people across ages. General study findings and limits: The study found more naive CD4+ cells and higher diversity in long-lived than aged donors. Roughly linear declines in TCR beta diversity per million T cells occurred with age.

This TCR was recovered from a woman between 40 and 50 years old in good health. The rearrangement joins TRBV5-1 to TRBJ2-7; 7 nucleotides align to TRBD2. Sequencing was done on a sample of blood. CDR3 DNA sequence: TGCGCCAGCGGCTTGTTTGCGGGGGACTACGAGCAGTACTTC. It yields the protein CASGLFAGDYEQYF.